The source of this T cell receptor beta chain is a study of shared T cell receptors in the human thymus. Data came from immunoSEQ multiplex PCR; TCRdb stores just in-frame clones and leaves some out. This sample yields approximately 68,000 clones, of which over 90% are seen a single time; approximately 0.03% belongs to the top ten. V was cut by 2 bases and J by 0 bases, with 7 bases left in between. The CDR3 contains 14 residues. CDR1 and CDR2 (germline): SGHAT, FQDESV (reference sequence). The chain has TRBV11-1 and TRBJ1-1, with D hard to call. The material sequenced was thymocytes. The sequence was obtained from a human donor. The CDR3 is CASSLQALNTEAFF. CDR3 nucleotide sequence: TGTGCCAGCAGCTTACAGGCCCTGAACACTGAAGCTTTCTTT.